Following are 27 T cell receptor beta chains from one sample sequenced in a study of T cells in women clearing cervical HPV infection. TCRdb's table, derived via immunoSEQ multiplex PCR, lists solely in-frame clones and lacks some. The clone table shows over 45,000 clones, with the ten largest holding about 1.6%. The specimen was blood buffy coat. The source of these receptors is a woman aged 18-70 years with a cervical HPV16 infection that either progressed to CIN3+ or cleared (not recorded which).

Comment on this clone: The CDR3 extends 3 residues past the end of the read, so its final part is completed from the germline J gene. The chain uses TRBV6-1 and TRBJ1-4, with 10 bases identical to TRBD1. Germline assignment: CDR1 MNHNS and CDR2 SASEGT. The length of the CDR3 is 15 residues. J gave up 5 bases and V 3 bases, and 3 bases lay outside the gene matches. The CDR3 reads CASSEWTGGNEKLFF. CDR3 DNA, as far as it was read: TGTGCCAGCAGTGAGTGGACAGGGGGAAATGAAAAA.

About this clone: The sequenced fragment ends 3 residues before the CDR3 boundary, so the rest is inferred from the germline J gene. The chain uses TRBV10-1 and TRBJ2-3; D gene ambiguous. Per the germline V gene, CDR1 is WNHNN and CDR2 is SYGVQD (reference sequence). The CDR3 loop spans 12 amino acids. V was cut by 11 bases and J by 4 bases, with 13 bases left in between. Partial CDR3 DNA: TGCGCCTTCCCCCCCGCGCCAGATACG. Amino acid sequence: CAFPPAPDT. The CDR3 reads in full as CAFPPAPDTQYF.

About this clone itself: The sequence runs out 3 residues before the end of the CDR3; the remainder is reconstructed from the germline J gene. The rearrangement links TRBV5-4 to TRBJ1-1; TRBD1 matches at 9 bases. CDR3 length: 14 residues. In germline, CDR1 is SGHNT, CDR2 YYREEE (reference sequence). V was clipped by 4 bases and J by 0 bases; unmatched bases: 1. CDR3 bases read: TGTGCCAGCAGCAGGACAGGGGTGAACACTGAA. Amino acid sequence: CASSRTGVNTE. The full CDR3 reads CASSRTGVNTEAFF.

About this clone itself: From the germline J gene comes the end of the CDR3, since the read stops 3 residues before it. This sequence joins TRBV10-1 and TRBJ1-5, with D perhaps TRBD1 (6 bases). The germline V gene has CDR1 WNHNN and CDR2 SYGVQD (reference sequence). The CDR3 is 14 amino acids. V dropped 6 bases and J dropped 3 bases, with 12 bases sitting between them. CDR3 protein: CASSEQGFNQPQHF. Incomplete CDR3 DNA: TGCGCCAGCAGCGAACAGGGATTCAATCAGCCC.

On this clone itself: The sequenced fragment ends 3 residues before the CDR3 boundary, so the rest is inferred from the germline J gene. The genes are TRBV5-1 and TRBJ2-2, with D unresolved. The V gene lost 4 bases and the J gene lost 1 base, with 11 bases spanning the gap. The CDR3 runs to 15 residues. Germline V gene sequence: CDR1 SGHRS, CDR2 YFSETQ. CDR3: CASSPVPGNTGELFF. The covered CDR3 bases are TGCGCCAGCAGCCCCGTTCCAGGGAACACCGGGGAG.

On this clone: The CDR3 goes on 3 residues after the read ends, and that part is filled in from the germline J gene. The chain combines TRBV19 with TRBJ2-3; TRBD2 matches at 10 bases. CDR3 size: 15 residues. J was trimmed by 2 bases and V by 6 bases; bases with no gene match: 5. Germline lookup yields CDR1 LNHDA and CDR2 SQIVND (reference sequence). The part of the CDR3 DNA that was read is TGTGCCAGTAGACGGACTAGCGGTTACACAGATACG. Residues: CASRRTSGYTDT. The CDR3 in its entirety is CASRRTSGYTDTQYF.

CDR3 sequence reads: CASSESRQGGNTEAFF. The CDR3 DNA, read in part, is TGCGCCAGCAGTGAGTCCCGACAGGGAGGGAACACTGAA. V usage is TRBV10-1 and J usage is TRBJ1-1, with 7 bases that match TRBD1. The CDR3 end lies 3 residues beyond the end of the read and is filled in from the germline J gene. The CDR3 is 16 residues long. Germline CDR1 is WNHNN and CDR2 is SYGVQD (reference sequence). Trimming cost V 0 bases and J 1 base; bases outside gene matches: 5.

With regard to this clone: The read comes to an end 3 residues before the CDR3 does, leaving the germline J gene to fill in the end. The gene calls are TRBV13 and TRBJ2-5; 10 nucleotides agree with TRBD2. V lost 5 bases, J lost 5 bases, and 8 bases stayed unmatched. The germline CDR1 and CDR2 sequences are PRHDT and FYEKMQ (reference sequence). The CDR3 contains 15 residues. The CDR3 bases that were read are TGTGCCAGCAGCCGCCAGCGGGGGGGAGAGGAGACC. It encodes CASSRQRGGEET. The entire CDR3 reads CASSRQRGGEETQYF.

Turning to this clone: The missing CDR3 end, 3 residues past where the read stops, is filled in from the germline J gene. The rearrangement joins TRBV23-1 to TRBJ1-6, with D possibly TRBD1 on 5 matching bases. TRBV23-1 carries the ORF label, with uncertain function. With 7 bases removed from V and 9 bases from J, the gap between germline ends came to 10 bases. The CDR3 extends over 12 amino acids. The sequenced CDR3 bases are TGCGCCAGCATTGGGGGGAGTTCACCC. It encodes CASIGGSSP. The full CDR3 reads CASIGGSSPLHF.

In the case of this clone: The read comes to an end 3 residues before the CDR3 does, leaving the germline J gene to fill in the end. This chain links TRBV18 with TRBJ2-3, with 7 bases lining up with TRBD1. V lost 4 bases and J lost 2; bases outside the gene matches: 9. From germline, CDR1 is KGHSH and CDR2 LQKENI. The CDR3 extends over 16 amino acids. CDR3 DNA, as far as it was read: TGTGCCAGCTCACGAACGAGACAGGGAACCACAGATACG. As protein: CASSRTRQGTTDT. The whole CDR3 protein is CASSRTRQGTTDTQYF. Drawing the rest from reference TRBV18 and TRBJ2-3, the complete variable domain is NAGVMQNPRHLVRRRGQEARLRCSPMKGHSHVYWYRQLPEEGLKFMVYLQKENIIDESGMPKERFSAEFPKEGPSILRIQQVVRGDSAAYFCASSRTRQGTTDTQYFGPGTRLTVL.

Notes on this clone: The CDR3 is cut off 3 residues early in the read; its end comes from the germline J gene. V and J are TRBV5-1 and TRBJ2-1; TRBD2 might be the D (6 bases). Germline loops: CDR1 SGHRS, CDR2 YFSETQ. The CDR3 length is 19 residues. The V and J ends lost 3 bases and 9 bases respectively, with 31 bases between them. The sequenced part of the CDR3 DNA is TGCGCCAGCAGCTCGCAAGGCGGGGCGGGCCCCCTCTACCCTGCTGAG. Translation gives CASSSQGGAGPLYPAE. The complete CDR3 sequence is CASSSQGGAGPLYPAEQFF. The variable domain in full, completed from reference TRBV5-1 and TRBJ2-1, reads KAGVTQTPRYLIKTRGQQVTLSCSPISGHRSVSWYQQTPGQGLQFLFEYFSETQRNKGNFPGRFSGRQFSNSRSEMNVSTLELGDSALYLCASSSQGGAGPLYPAEQFFGPGTRLTVL.

Concerning this clone: The observed sequence ends 3 residues before the CDR3 terminus, with the missing tail filled in from the germline J gene. V usage is TRBV20-1 and J usage is TRBJ2-7, with 11 bases that match TRBD2. CDR1 is DFQATT, CDR2 SNEGSKA, per germline (reference sequence). The CDR3 extends over 14 amino acids. Germline trimming cut 5 bases from V and 3 bases from J; bases unmatched to any gene: 6. This CDR3 is CSALWTSGHYEQYF. The CDR3 bases that were read are TGCAGTGCTCTTTGGACTAGCGGGCACTACGAG.

On this clone itself: The read terminates 3 residues ahead of where the CDR3 ends, so the germline J gene completes it. The chain employs TRBV12-3 or TRBV12-4 and TRBJ2-1; D is undetermined. V lost 1 base and J lost 0, with 4 bases in between. The length of the CDR3 is 14 residues. This CDR3 reads CASSLELSYNEQFF. The covered CDR3 bases are TGTGCCAGCAGTTTAGAACTCTCCTACAATGAG.

Turning to this clone: The DNA ends 3 residues before the CDR3 does, and the rest of the CDR3 is filled in from the germline J gene. The V gene is TRBV6-2 or TRBV6-3, the J gene TRBJ2-3, with D unresolved. Germline values: CDR1 MNHEY, CDR2 SVGEGT. The CDR3 runs to 12 residues. Trimming left V 0 bases short and J 6 bases short, with 4 bases between. The sequenced CDR3 bases are TGTGCCAGCAGTTACTCAGGGGATACG. As protein: CASSYSGDT. The entire CDR3 reads CASSYSGDTQYF.

Concerning this clone itself: The CDR3 end falls 3 residues outside the read, so it is completed with the germline J gene. The J gene is TRBJ1-2, the V gene TRBV12-3 or TRBV12-4, with TRBD1 as a possible D gene (6 bases). CDR3 length: 15 amino acids. Trimming cost V 5 bases and J 3 bases, with 16 bases left between them. CDR3 protein: CASSPNRDTYYGYTF. The DNA read from the CDR3 is TGTGCCAGCAGTCCAAACCGGGACACTTACTATGGC.

Remarks on this clone: The sequenced fragment ends 3 residues before the CDR3 boundary, so the rest is inferred from the germline J gene. The chain has TRBV20-1 and TRBJ1-1; perhaps TRBD1 as D (6 bases). With 6 bases removed from V and 2 bases from J, the gap between germline ends came to 13 bases. The CDR3 extends over 13 amino acids. Germline V CDR1 and CDR2: DFQATT, SNEGSKA (reference sequence). Partial CDR3 DNA: TGCAGTGCAACCGGGACAATTAACACTGAA. Residues: CSATGTINTE. The full CDR3 protein reads CSATGTINTEAFF.

Details on this clone: The read comes to an end 3 residues before the CDR3 does, leaving the germline J gene to fill in the end. This chain uses TRBV7-9 with TRBJ1-4; possibly TRBD1 for D (5 bases). V was cut by 6 bases and J by 4 bases, with 12 bases left in between. Germline V gene lookup returns CDR1 SEHNR and CDR2 FQNEAQ (reference sequence). The CDR3 has 14 amino acids. The DNA read from the CDR3 is TGTGCCAGCAGAGCCGGGACTTATAATGAAAAA. This gives the protein CASRAGTYNEK. The CDR3 as a whole reads CASRAGTYNEKLFF.

On this clone itself: The read ends 3 residues early relative to the CDR3; the germline J gene fills the gap. V usage is TRBV7-2 and J usage is TRBJ2-2; D is ambiguous. CDR1 and CDR2 (germline): SGHTA, FQGNSA. Trimming shortened V by 5 bases and J by 2 bases, and 3 bases separated the two germline ends. The CDR3 runs 12 residues. The CDR3 bases that were read are TGTGCCAGCAGCCGTAACACCGGGGAG. Encoded protein: CASSRNTGE. The complete CDR3 protein is CASSRNTGELFF.

A note on this clone: The read ends 3 residues shy of where the CDR3 ends; the end is completed using the germline J gene. V and J are TRBV2 and TRBJ2-1; the D is unclear. V lost 1 base and J 3 bases, leaving 10 bases between the germline ends. Germline V CDR1 and CDR2: SNHLY, FYNNEI. CDR3 length: 15 amino acids. The sequenced CDR3 bases are TGTGCCAGCAGTGAAGACTTGGGCAGCTACAATGAG. Its translation: CASSEDLGSYNE. The CDR3 in full is CASSEDLGSYNEQFF.

The CDR3 loop reads CASSVQGDYGYTF. The sequenced CDR3 bases are TGTGCCAGCAGTGTTCAGGGAGACTATGGC. The chain carries TRBV6-1 and TRBJ1-2; D is perhaps TRBD1 (5 bases). The observed sequence ends 3 residues before the CDR3 terminus, with the missing tail filled in from the germline J gene. Looked up from germline, CDR1 is MNHNS and CDR2 is SASEGT. The CDR3 runs 13 residues. V was clipped by 4 bases and J by 3 bases, with 9 bases between them.

The part of the CDR3 DNA that was read is TGTGCCATCAGTGTCGGACGGGGGGCCTACGAG. It yields the protein CAISVGRGAYE. In full, the CDR3 reads CAISVGRGAYEQYF. The chain employs TRBV10-3 and TRBJ2-7; the match to TRBD2 covers 7 bases. The read terminates 3 residues ahead of where the CDR3 ends, so the germline J gene completes it. The CDR3 length is 14 residues. The V segment lost 4 bases and the J segment 2 bases; nucleotides outside the gene matches: 5. The germline V gene has CDR1 ENHRY and CDR2 SYGVKD.

About this clone itself: With the read ending 3 residues before the CDR3 end, the germline J gene is used to fill in that end. V is TRBV18 and J is TRBJ2-5; D is perhaps TRBD2 (6 bases). In germline, CDR1 is KGHSH, CDR2 LQKENI. This CDR3 has 14 amino acids. V shed 2 bases and J shed 2 bases, with 9 bases lying between them. The CDR3 region is CASSPAGLQETQYF. CDR3 DNA (partial): TGTGCCAGCTCACCAGCCGGACTACAAGAGACC. The full variable domain, its missing parts supplied by reference TRBV18 and TRBJ2-5, is NAGVMQNPRHLVRRRGQEARLRCSPMKGHSHVYWYRQLPEEGLKFMVYLQKENIIDESGMPKERFSAEFPKEGPSILRIQQVVRGDSAAYFCASSPAGLQETQYFGPGTRLLVL.

Concerning this clone itself: The read ends 3 residues before the CDR3 terminus; that terminus is restored from the germline J gene. This chain links TRBV18 with TRBJ2-5; TRBD2 is a possible D gene (5 bases). Germline loops: CDR1 KGHSH, CDR2 LQKENI. V shed 3 bases and J shed 5 bases, with 10 bases lying between them. This CDR3 has 13 amino acids. The sequenced CDR3 bases are TGTGCCAGCTCACCTTACGGGGAGGAGACC. Protein sequence: CASSPYGEET. The whole CDR3 region reads CASSPYGEETQYF.

Points on this clone: The CDR3 is cut off 3 residues early in the read; its end comes from the germline J gene. This chain connects TRBV23-1 to TRBJ2-1, with 7 bases matching TRBD2. TRBV23-1 is an open reading frame, and its role is uncertain. Unmatched junction bases numbered 13, after V lost 2 bases and J lost 0 bases. This CDR3 has 19 amino acids. The sequenced CDR3 bases are TGCGCCAGCAGTCAAAAGAGGCTAGCGGCGGGGAGCTCCTACAATGAG. This sequence encodes CASSQKRLAAGSSYNE. The whole CDR3 is CASSQKRLAAGSSYNEQFF.

About this clone: The observed sequence ends 3 residues before the CDR3 terminus, with the missing tail filled in from the germline J gene. The rearrangement joins TRBV7-9 to TRBJ1-6, with D possibly being TRBD1 (5 bases). CDR1 is SEHNR and CDR2 is FQNEAQ in the germline V gene (reference sequence). The ends were cut back, 4 bases at V and 3 bases at J, with 7 bases in the middle. There are 14 residues in the CDR3. CDR3 protein: CASSSDSYNSPLHF. Incomplete CDR3 DNA: TGTGCCAGCAGCTCAGACAGCTATAATTCACCC.

With respect to this clone: From the germline J gene comes the end of the CDR3, since the read stops 3 residues before it. V and J are TRBV5-1 and TRBJ2-5, with TRBD1 identical over 7 bases. Germline CDR1 and CDR2: SGHRS and YFSETQ. The CDR3 runs to 15 residues. J lost 4 bases, V lost 4 bases, and 10 bases had no gene match. This CDR3 reads CASSLRTQGVETQYF. The part of the CDR3 DNA that was read is TGCGCCAGCAGCCTGCGAACCCAGGGGGTAGAGACC.

Regarding this clone: The sequence runs out 3 residues before the end of the CDR3; the remainder is reconstructed from the germline J gene. V gene TRBV7-6 combines with J gene TRBJ2-2, with D possibly matching TRBD1 (6 bases). CDR3 length: 15 amino acids. Trimming stripped 1 base from V and 7 bases from J, with 13 bases between. The germline gives CDR1 SGHVS, CDR2 FNYEAQ. The CDR3 protein is CASSLEGESLGELFF. The sequenced CDR3 bases are TGTGCCAGCAGCTTAGAGGGGGAAAGTCTCGGGGAG.